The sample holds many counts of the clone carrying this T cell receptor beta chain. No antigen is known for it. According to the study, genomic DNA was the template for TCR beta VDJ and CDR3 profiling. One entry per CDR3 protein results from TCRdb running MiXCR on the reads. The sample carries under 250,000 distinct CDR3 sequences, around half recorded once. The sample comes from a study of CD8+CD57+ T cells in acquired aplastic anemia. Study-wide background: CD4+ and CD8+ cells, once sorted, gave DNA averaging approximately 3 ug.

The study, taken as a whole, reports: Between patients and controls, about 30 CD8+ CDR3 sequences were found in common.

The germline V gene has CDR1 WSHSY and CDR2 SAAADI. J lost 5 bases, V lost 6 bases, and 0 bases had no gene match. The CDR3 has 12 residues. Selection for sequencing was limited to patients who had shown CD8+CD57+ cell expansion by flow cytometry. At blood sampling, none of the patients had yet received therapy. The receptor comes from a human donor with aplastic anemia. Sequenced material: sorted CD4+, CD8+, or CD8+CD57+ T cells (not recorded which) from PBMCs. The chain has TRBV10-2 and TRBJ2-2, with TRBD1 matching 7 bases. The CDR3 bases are TGCGCCAGCAGGACAGGGACCGGGGAGCTGTTTTTT. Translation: CASRTGTGELFF.